Included here is one TCR beta chain sequence, with context. Sequenced by immunoSEQ multiplex PCR; TCRdb stores in-frame clones only, minus some. The data contain 79,000 or so clones, about 89% of them seen just once; the ten biggest clones take up under 2%. J lost 0 bases, V lost 1 base, and 1 base had no gene match. CDR3 size: 16 residues. Germline V gene sequence: CDR1 SGHTA, CDR2 FQGTGA. These data belong to a study of OX40 agonist ivuxolimab in advanced cancers. This material consisted of CD4+ or CD8+ T cells sorted from blood, taken in a trial of the OX40 agonist ivuxolimab. J is TRBJ2-2 and V is TRBV7-3; TRBD2 matches 8 bases. The sequence derives from an adult with an advanced solid tumor such as melanoma, head and neck, liver or kidney cancer. Written as DNA, the CDR3 is TGTGCCAGCAGCTTAAAGGGACTAGCGAACACCGGGGAGCTGTTTTTT. Its protein product is CASSLKGLANTGELFF.